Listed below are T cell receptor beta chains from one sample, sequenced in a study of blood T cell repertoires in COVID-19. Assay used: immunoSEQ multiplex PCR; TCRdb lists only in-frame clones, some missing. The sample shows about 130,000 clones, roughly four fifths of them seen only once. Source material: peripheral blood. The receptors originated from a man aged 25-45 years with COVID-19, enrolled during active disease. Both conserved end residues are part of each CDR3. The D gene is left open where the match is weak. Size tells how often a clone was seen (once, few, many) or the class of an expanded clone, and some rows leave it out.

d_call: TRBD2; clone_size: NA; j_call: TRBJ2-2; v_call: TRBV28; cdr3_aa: CASSLLAGETGELFF; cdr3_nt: TGTGCCAGCAGTTTACTAGCGGGAGAAACCGGGGAGCTGTTTTTT
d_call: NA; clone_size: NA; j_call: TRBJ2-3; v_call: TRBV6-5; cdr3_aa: CASDGERSTDTQYF; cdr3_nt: TGTGCCAGTGACGGAGAAAGGAGCACAGATACGCAGTATTTT
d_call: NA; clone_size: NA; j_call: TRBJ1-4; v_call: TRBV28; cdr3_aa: CASSLGAATNEKLFF; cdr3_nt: TGTGCCAGCAGTTTAGGGGCAGCAACTAATGAAAAACTGTTTTTT
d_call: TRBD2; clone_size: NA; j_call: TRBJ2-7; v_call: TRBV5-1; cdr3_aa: CASSLVPLAGNSYEQYF; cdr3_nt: TGCGCCAGCAGCTTGGTCCCACTAGCGGGAAACTCCTACGAGCAGTACTTC
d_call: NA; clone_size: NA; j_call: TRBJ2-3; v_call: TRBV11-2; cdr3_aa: CASTPLELSTDTQYF; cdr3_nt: TGTGCCAGCACCCCCTTGGAGCTCAGCACAGATACGCAGTATTTT
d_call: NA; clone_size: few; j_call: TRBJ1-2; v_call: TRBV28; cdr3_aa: CASSLQGLPNGYTF; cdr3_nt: TGTGCCAGCAGTTTACAGGGGTTACCTAATGGCTACACCTTC
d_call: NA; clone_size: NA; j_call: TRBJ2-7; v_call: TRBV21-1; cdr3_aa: CASSWRGLHYYEQYF; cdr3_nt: TGTGCCAGCAGCTGGCGGGGACTCCACTACTACGAGCAGTACTTC
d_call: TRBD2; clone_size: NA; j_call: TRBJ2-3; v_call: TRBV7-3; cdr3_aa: CASSLNGVTSGKVADTQYF; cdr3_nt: TGTGCCAGCAGCTTGAACGGAGTAACTAGCGGGAAGGTCGCAGATACGCAGTATTTT
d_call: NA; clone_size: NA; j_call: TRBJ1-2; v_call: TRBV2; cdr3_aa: CASAGEYGYTF; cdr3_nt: TGTGCCAGCGCGGGAGAATATGGCTACACCTTC
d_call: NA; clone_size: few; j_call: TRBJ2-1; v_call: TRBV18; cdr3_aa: CASSPRLDTYNEQFF; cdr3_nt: TGTGCCAGCTCACCACGTCTGGACACTTACAATGAGCAGTTCTTC
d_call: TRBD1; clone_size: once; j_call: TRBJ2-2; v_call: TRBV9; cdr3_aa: CASSAGDRGPGELFF; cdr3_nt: TGTGCCAGCAGCGCCGGGGACAGGGGTCCCGGGGAGCTGTTTTTT
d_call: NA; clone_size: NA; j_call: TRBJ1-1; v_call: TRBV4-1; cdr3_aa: CASSSGHQRNTEAFF; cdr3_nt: TGCGCCAGCAGCTCGGGACACCAGAGGAACACTGAAGCTTTCTTT
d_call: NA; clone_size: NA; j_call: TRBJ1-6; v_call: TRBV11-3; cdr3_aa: CASSPRGTPPLHF; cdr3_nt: TGTGCCAGCAGCCCCCGGGGGACCCCCCCCCTCCACTTT
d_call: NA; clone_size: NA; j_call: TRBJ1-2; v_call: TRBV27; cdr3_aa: CASSYSPDRNYGYTF; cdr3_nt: TGTGCCAGCAGTTACTCACCGGACAGAAACTATGGCTACACCTTC
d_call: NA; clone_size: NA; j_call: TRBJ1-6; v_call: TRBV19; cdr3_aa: CASSTLDRSPLHF; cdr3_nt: TGTGCCAGTAGTACCCTAGACAGATCACCCCTCCACTTT
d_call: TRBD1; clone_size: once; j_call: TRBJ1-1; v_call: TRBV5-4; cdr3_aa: CASSRGTGGTEAFF; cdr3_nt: TGTGCCAGCAGCCGCGGGACAGGGGGCACTGAAGCTTTCTTT
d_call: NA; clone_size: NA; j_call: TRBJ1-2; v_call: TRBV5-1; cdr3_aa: CASSRDSFDRYYGYTF; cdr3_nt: TGCGCCAGCAGCCGAGACTCTTTTGACAGGTATTATGGCTACACCTTC
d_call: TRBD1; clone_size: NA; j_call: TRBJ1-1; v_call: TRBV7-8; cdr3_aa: CASSRGRQGDTEAFF; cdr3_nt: TGTGCCAGCAGCCGAGGGAGGCAGGGGGACACTGAAGCTTTCTTT
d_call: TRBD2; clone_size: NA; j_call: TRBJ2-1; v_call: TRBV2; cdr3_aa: CASRATSAEGNEQFF; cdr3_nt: TGTGCCAGCAGAGCCACTAGCGCGGAGGGCAATGAGCAGTTCTTC
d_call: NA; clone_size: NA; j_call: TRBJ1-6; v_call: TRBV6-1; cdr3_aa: CASSEGLENSPLHF; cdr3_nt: TGTGCCAGCAGTGAAGGTCTGGAGAATTCACCCCTCCACTTT
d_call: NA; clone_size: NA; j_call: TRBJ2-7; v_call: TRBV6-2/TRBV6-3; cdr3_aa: CASSYMRDSAYEQYF; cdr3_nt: TGTGCCAGCAGTTACATGAGGGACTCGGCCTACGAGCAGTACTTC
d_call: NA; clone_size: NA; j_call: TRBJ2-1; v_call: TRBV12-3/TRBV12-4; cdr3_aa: CASSLSGGSEQFF; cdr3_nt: TGTGCCAGCAGTTTAAGTGGTGGCAGTGAGCAGTTCTTC
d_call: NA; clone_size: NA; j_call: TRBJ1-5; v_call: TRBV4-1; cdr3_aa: CASSQDPTGEVAQPQHF; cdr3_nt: TGCGCCAGCAGCCAAGATCCGACGGGGGAGGTCGCTCAGCCCCAGCATTTT
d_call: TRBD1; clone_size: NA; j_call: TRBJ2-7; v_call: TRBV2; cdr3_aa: CASSFRDRVKFQQYF; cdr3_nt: TGTGCCAGCAGCTTCCGGGACAGGGTTAAATTTCAGCAGTACTTC
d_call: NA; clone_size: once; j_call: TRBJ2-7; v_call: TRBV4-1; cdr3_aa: CASSQDYRGSEQYF; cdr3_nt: TGCGCCAGCAGCCAGGACTACAGGGGCTCCGAGCAGTACTTC
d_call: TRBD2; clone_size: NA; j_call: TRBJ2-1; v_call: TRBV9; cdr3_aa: CASSVTSGSSYNEQFF; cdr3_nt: TGTGCCAGCAGCGTGACTAGCGGGAGCTCCTACAATGAGCAGTTCTTC